Following are 10 T cell receptor beta chains from one sample sequenced in a study of post-analysis software for immune sequencing data. What these receptors recognize is not known. The study, taken as a whole, reports: In patients, TRBV5-6, TRBV5-1 and TRBV20-1 belonged to five or six TRBV segments found more frequently than in controls.

Every TCR beta cDNA library bore unique molecular identifiers. TCRdb itself ran the PCR reads through MiXCR, one entry per CDR3 protein. The repertoire holds some 890,000 distinct CDR3 sequences, with around 53% as singletons. Sequencing used blood. These receptors were collected from a girl aged 5-17 years with multiple sclerosis.

In its sample, this clonotype was seen a few times. The CDR3 DNA is TGCAGCGTTGTCAGCAGCTACACTGAAGCTTTCTTT. Amino acid sequence: CSVVSSYTEAFF. V is TRBV29-1 and J is TRBJ1-1; no clear D gene. V was pared by 4 bases and J by 3 bases, with 9 bases between. Germline CDR1 and CDR2: SQVTM and ANQGSEA. CDR3 length equals 12 residues.

This clonotype was picked up a small number of times. This chain uses TRBV5-5 with TRBJ2-5; D gene unclear. Trimming shortened V by 0 bases and J by 5 bases, and 8 bases separated the two germline ends. This CDR3 comprises 13 residues. Germline CDR1 and CDR2: SGHKS and YYEKEE (reference sequence). The CDR3 sequence: CASSLVHRETQYF. Here the CDR3 DNA reads TGTGCCAGCAGCTTGGTCCATAGGGAGACCCAGTACTTC.

With respect to this clonotype: The junction departs from germline at one end; a sequencing error may be responsible. The chain links TRBV28 to TRBJ2-7; TRBD1 is a possible D gene (6 bases). The length of the CDR3 is 15 residues. Germline-derived CDR1 and CDR2 are MDHEN and SYDVKM. CDR3 protein: CASSLSWQGRREQYF. Written as DNA, the CDR3 is TGTGCCAGCAGCTTATCATGGCAGGGGAGACGCGAGCAGTACTTC. The whole variable domain, remainder taken from reference TRBV28 and TRBJ2-7, is DVKVTQSSRYLVKRTGEKVFLECVQDMDHENMFWYRQDPGLGLRLIYFSYDVKMKEKGDIPEGYSVSREKKERFSLILESASTNQTSMYLCASSLSWQGRREQYFGPGTRLTVT.

Only one count was recorded for this clonotype. J is TRBJ2-4 and V is TRBV27; D call uncertain. The end of the DNA is better explained by TRBJ2-7, so the J call may be wrong. The CDR3 is made up of 14 amino acids. Germline CDR1 is MNHEY and CDR2 is SMNVEV (reference sequence). The CDR3 nucleotides read TGTGCCAGCAGCCTTACTACAAAGGCCTACGAGCAGTACTTC. This gives the protein CASSLTTKAYEQYF.

The chain carries TRBV6-6 and TRBJ2-1; 13 bases map to TRBD2. The germline CDR1 and CDR2 sequences are MNHNY and SVGAGI (reference sequence). With V trimmed by 2 bases and J by 9 bases, 7 bases remained unmatched. This CDR3 has 16 amino acids. The CDR3 sequence: CASSYRTSGSSSEQFF. In DNA, the CDR3 is TGTGCCAGCAGTTACCGGACTAGCGGGAGTTCCTCTGAGCAGTTCTTC.

This clonotype was detected a few times. The chain is built from TRBV20-1 and TRBJ2-6; tentative D call: TRBD1 (5 bases). V was shortened by 6 bases and J by 0 bases, with 9 bases between the two germline ends. In germline, CDR1 is DFQATT, CDR2 SNEGSKA (reference sequence). The CDR3 contains 14 residues. This chain's CDR3 is CSARQISGANVLTF. The CDR3 nucleotides are TGCAGTGCAAGACAGATCTCTGGGGCCAACGTCCTGACTTTC.

The CDR3 spells CASSPGLVTDTQYF. As DNA, the CDR3 is TGTGCCAGCAGCCCCGGACTAGTCACAGATACGCAGTATTTT. The chain recombines TRBV9 with TRBJ2-3; 7 bases are shared with TRBD2. CDR1 is SGDLS, CDR2 YYNGEE, per germline. With 4 bases clipped from V and 2 bases from J, the junction kept 4 bases outside the gene matches. The CDR3 covers 14 residues.

V and J are TRBV13 and TRBJ1-2, with D uncertain. Germline lookup yields CDR1 PRHDT and CDR2 FYEKMQ (reference sequence). Trimming stripped 5 bases from V and 11 bases from J, with 15 bases between. The CDR3 sequence is 12 residues long. In nucleotides, the CDR3 is TGTGCCAGCAGCCCGGAGCCGTCAAATTACACCTTC. Translating it yields CASSPEPSNYTF. The full variable domain, in which reference TRBV13 and TRBJ1-2 provide the parts outside the CDR3, is AAGVIQSPRHLIKEKRETATLKCYPIPRHDTVYWYQQGPGQDPQFLISFYEKMQSDKGSIPDRFSAQQFSDYHSELNMSSLELGDSALYFCASSPEPSNYTFGSGTRLTVV.

This clonotype occurred a few times. This chain links TRBV20-1 with TRBJ1-2; no clear D gene. Between the trimmed V and J ends, which lost 5 bases and 8 bases, there was a span of 15 bases. The germline V gene encodes CDR1 DFQATT and CDR2 SNEGSKA (reference sequence). The CDR3 spans 12 residues. The CDR3 DNA is TGCAGTGCTGCCCTTGGAGTCGGGGGCTACACCTTC. This encodes CSAALGVGGYTF.

This chain uses TRBV25-1 with TRBJ2-7; D may be TRBD1 (5 bases). The germline V gene encodes CDR1 MGHDK and CDR2 SYGVNS. The CDR3 totals 15 residues. V was trimmed by 5 bases and J by 3 bases, leaving 17 bases between them. The CDR3, as DNA: TGTGCCAGCAGTTCCCCAGGGTTTCGGGTCTACGAGCAGTACTTC. It encodes CASSSPGFRVYEQYF.